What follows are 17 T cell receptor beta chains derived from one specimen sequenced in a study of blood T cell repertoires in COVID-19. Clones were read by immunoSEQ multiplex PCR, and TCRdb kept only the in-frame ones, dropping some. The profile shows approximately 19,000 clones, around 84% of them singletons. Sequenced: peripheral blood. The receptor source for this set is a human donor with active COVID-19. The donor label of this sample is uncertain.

CDR3 residues: CASQAGTGSHEQFF. The DNA for the CDR3 is TGTGCCAGCCAAGCCGGGACAGGGAGTCATGAGCAGTTCTTC. This rearrangement joins TRBV2 to TRBJ2-1, with 9 nucleotides matching TRBD1. The CDR3 runs to 14 residues. Trimming took 8 bases from V and 8 from J; bases not matched to a gene: 10. Germline CDR1 reads SNHLY; CDR2 reads FYNNEI.

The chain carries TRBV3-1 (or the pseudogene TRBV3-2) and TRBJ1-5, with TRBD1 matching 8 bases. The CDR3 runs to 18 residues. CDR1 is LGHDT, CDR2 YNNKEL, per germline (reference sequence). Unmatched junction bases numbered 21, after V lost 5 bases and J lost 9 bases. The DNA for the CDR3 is TGTGCCAGCAGCTCAAGCCAGGGGGCCCGGTCTGGGAAGTGGCCCCAGCATTTT. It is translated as CASSSSQGARSGKWPQHF.

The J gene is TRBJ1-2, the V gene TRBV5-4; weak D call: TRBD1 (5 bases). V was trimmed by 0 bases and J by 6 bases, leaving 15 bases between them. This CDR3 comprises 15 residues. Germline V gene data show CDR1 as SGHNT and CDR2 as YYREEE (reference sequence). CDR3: CASSLADQGFHGYTF. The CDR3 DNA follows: TGTGCCAGCAGCTTGGCGGATCAGGGATTTCATGGCTACACCTTC.

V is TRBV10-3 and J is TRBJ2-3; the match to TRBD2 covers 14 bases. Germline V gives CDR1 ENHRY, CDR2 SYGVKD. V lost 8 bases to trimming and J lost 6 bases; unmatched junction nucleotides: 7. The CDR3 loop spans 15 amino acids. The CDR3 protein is CAISWTSGGLDTQYF. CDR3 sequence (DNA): TGTGCCATCTCCTGGACTAGCGGGGGGCTCGATACGCAGTATTTT.

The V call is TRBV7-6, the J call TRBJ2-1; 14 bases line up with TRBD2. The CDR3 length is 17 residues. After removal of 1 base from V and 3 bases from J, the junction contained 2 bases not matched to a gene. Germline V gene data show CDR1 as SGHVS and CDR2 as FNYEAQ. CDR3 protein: CASSLETSGGVYNEQFF. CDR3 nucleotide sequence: TGTGCCAGCAGCTTAGAGACTAGCGGGGGGGTCTACAATGAGCAGTTCTTC.

CDR3 coding DNA: TGTGCCAGTAGTGAACAGACAACGACAGACTTTAATGAAAAACTGTTTTTT. Amino acid sequence: CASSEQTTTDFNEKLFF. The chain joins TRBV19 to TRBJ1-4, with D tentatively TRBD1 (5 bases). Germline values: CDR1 LNHDA, CDR2 SQIVND (reference sequence). The CDR3 extends over 17 amino acids. V was pared by 5 bases and J by 4 bases, with 20 bases between.

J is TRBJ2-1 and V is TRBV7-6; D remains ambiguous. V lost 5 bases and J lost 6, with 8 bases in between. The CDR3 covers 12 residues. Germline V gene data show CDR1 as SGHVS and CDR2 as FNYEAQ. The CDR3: CASSPEFNEQFF. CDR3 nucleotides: TGTGCCAGCAGCCCAGAATTCAATGAGCAGTTCTTC. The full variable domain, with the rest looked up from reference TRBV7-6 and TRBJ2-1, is GAGVSQSPRYKVTKRGQDVALRCDPISGHVSLYWYRQALGQGPEFLTYFNYEAQQDKSGLPNDRFSAERPEGSISTLTIQRTEQRDSAMYRCASSPEFNEQFFGPGTRLTVL.

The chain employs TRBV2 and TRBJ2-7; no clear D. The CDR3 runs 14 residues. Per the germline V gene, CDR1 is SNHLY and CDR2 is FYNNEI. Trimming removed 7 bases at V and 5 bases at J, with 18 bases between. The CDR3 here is CASTHDTHPNEQYF. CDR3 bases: TGTGCCAGCACCCATGATACTCACCCCAACGAGCAGTACTTC.

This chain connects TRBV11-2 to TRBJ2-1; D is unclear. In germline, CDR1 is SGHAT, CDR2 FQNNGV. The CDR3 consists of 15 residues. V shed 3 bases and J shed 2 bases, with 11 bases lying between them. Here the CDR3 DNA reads TGTGCCAGCAGCTTGGGCCCCCAGGCCTACAATGAGCAGTTCTTC. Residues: CASSLGPQAYNEQFF.

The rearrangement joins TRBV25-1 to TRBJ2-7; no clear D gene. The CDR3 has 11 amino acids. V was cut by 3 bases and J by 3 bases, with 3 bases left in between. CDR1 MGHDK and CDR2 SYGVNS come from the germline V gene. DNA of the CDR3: TGTGCCAGCAGTGATAACTACGAGCAGTACTTC. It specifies CASSDNYEQYF.

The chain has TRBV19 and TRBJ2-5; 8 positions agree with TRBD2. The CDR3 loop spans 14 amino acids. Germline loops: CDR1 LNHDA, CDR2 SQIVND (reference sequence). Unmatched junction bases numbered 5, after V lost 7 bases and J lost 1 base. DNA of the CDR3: TGTGCCAGTATTGGGCGGGGGGCCCAAGAGACCCAGTACTTC. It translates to CASIGRGAQETQYF.

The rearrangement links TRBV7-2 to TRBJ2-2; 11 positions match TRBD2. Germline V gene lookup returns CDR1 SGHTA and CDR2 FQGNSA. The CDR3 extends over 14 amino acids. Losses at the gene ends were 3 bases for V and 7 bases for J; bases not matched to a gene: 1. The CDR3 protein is CASSFSGGDGELFF. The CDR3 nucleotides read TGTGCCAGCAGCTTTAGCGGGGGGGACGGGGAGCTGTTTTTT.

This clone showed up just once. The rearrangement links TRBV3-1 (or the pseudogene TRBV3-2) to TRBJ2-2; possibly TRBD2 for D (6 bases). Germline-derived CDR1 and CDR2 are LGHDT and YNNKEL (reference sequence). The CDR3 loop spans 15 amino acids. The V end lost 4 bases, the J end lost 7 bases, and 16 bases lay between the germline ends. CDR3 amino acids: CASSLGDSRSGELFF. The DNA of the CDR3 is TGTGCCAGCAGCCTAGGGGACTCGAGGAGCGGGGAGCTGTTTTTT.

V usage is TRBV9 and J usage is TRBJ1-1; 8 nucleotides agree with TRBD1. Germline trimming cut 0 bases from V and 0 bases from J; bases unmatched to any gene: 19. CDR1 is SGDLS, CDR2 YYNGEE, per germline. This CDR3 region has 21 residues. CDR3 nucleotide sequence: TGTGCCAGCAGCGTAGTAGCCCGAATCCCGGGACAGGAGGGGATGAACACTGAAGCTTTCTTT. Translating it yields CASSVVARIPGQEGMNTEAFF.

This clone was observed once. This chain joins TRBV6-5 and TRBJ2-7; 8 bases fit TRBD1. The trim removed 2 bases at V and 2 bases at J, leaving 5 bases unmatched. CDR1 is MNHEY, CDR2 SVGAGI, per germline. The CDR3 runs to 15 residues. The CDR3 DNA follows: TGTGCCAGCAGTTACAAGACAGGGGAGACCTACGAGCAGTACTTC. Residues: CASSYKTGETYEQYF.

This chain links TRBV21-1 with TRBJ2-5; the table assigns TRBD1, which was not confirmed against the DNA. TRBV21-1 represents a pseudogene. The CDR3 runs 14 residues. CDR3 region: CARLLQGDQETQYF. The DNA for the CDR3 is TGTGCCAGACTTCTACAGGGGGACCAAGAGACCCAGTACTTC.

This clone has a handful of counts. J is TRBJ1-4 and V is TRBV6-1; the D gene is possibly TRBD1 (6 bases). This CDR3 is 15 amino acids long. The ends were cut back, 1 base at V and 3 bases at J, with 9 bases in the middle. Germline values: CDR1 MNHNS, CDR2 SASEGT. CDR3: CASSEEGGANEKLFF. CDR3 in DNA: TGTGCCAGCAGTGAAGAGGGGGGGGCTAATGAAAAACTGTTTTTT.